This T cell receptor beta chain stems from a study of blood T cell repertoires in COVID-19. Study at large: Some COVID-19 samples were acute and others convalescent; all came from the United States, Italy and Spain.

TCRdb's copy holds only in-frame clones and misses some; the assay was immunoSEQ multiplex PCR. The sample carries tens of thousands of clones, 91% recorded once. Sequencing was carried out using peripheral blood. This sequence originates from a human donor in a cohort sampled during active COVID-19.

CDR3 region: CASSQRGSAEAFF. DNA of the CDR3: TGTGCCAGTAGTCAGCGAGGGAGTGCTGAAGCTTTCTTT. The rearrangement links TRBV19 to TRBJ1-1, with D unclear. The length of the CDR3 is 13 residues. The V end was cut by 5 bases, the J end by 6 bases, with 13 bases between. The V gene's germline CDR1 is LNHDA and CDR2 SQIVND (reference sequence). The whole variable domain, remainder taken from reference TRBV19 and TRBJ1-1, is DGGITQSPKYLFRKEGQNVTLSCEQNLNHDAMYWYRQDPGQGLRLIYYSQIVNDFQKGDIAEGYSVSREKKESFPLTVTSAQKNPTAFYLCASSQRGSAEAFFGQGTRLTVV.